Listed here are 12 T cell receptor beta chains from one sample, sequenced in a study of T cells in Graves' hyperthyroidism and ophthalmopathy. Amplification targeted TCR beta CDR3 regions from RNA transcripts. The HTBI primer set was used in a first-round RT-PCR of the TCR CDR3. MiXCR, applied by TCRdb to the multiplex PCR reads, yields one record per CDR3 protein. The top ten clones hold approximately 25% of a sample with under 300,000 distinct CDR3 sequences, 25% of them seen once. The sequenced material came from blood. These receptors originate from a man between 35 and 55 years old with Graves' hyperthyroidism that later progressed to Graves' ophthalmopathy.

J is TRBJ2-5 and V is TRBV20-1; D might be TRBD2 (6 bases). With 6 bases removed from V and 4 bases from J, the gap between germline ends came to 15 bases. Germline loops: CDR1 DFQATT, CDR2 SNEGSKA (reference sequence). The CDR3 sequence is 13 residues long. The CDR3, as DNA: TGCAGTGCCCCGGTAGGAGGGAGAGAGACCCAGTACTTC. Translating it yields CSAPVGGRETQYF.

The chain combines TRBV2 with TRBJ2-7, with a tentative D call TRBD1 (5 bases). This CDR3 is built from 14 residues. Trimming left V 6 bases short and J 5 bases short, with 17 bases between. Germline-derived CDR1 and CDR2 are SNHLY and FYNNEI. The CDR3 sequence: CASSERQLVDEQYF. The CDR3 region has the DNA TGTGCCAGCAGCGAGAGACAGTTGGTGGACGAGCAGTACTTC.

This clonotype was picked up many times. The rearrangement uses TRBV2 and TRBJ1-1, with D possibly TRBD1 on 6 matching bases. Germline V CDR1 and CDR2: SNHLY, FYNNEI. Trimming left V 6 bases short and J 0 bases short, with 11 bases between. The CDR3 is made up of 14 amino acids. The CDR3, as DNA: TGTGCCAGCAGGGGGGACACTTTGAACACTGAAGCTTTCTTT. Protein sequence: CASRGDTLNTEAFF.

This chain links TRBV18 with TRBJ2-7; D remains unclear. V was pared by 1 base and J by 5 bases, with 6 bases between. CDR1 is KGHSH, CDR2 LQKENI, per germline. The CDR3 is 12 residues long. CDR3 sequence: CASSPLGNEQYF. The DNA of the CDR3 is TGTGCCAGCTCACCACTCGGAAACGAGCAGTACTTC.

The J gene is TRBJ2-7, the V gene TRBV3-1; the match to TRBD1 covers 7 bases. CDR3 length: 15 residues. Unmatched junction bases numbered 6, after V lost 0 bases and J lost 4 bases. The germline gives CDR1 LGHDT, CDR2 YNNKEL (reference sequence). Here the CDR3 reads CASSQDWTGQYEQYF. The CDR3 bases are TGTGCCAGCAGCCAAGATTGGACGGGACAGTACGAGCAGTACTTC.

Points on this clonotype: A read error may account for a junction end that differs from germline. V is TRBV6-1 and J is TRBJ2-7, with TRBD2 matching over 14 bases. Germline lookup yields CDR1 MNHNS and CDR2 SASEGT. This CDR3 contains 13 residues. The CDR3: CASGLAGGHEQYF. The CDR3 bases are TGCGCCAGCGGACTAGCGGGAGGCCACGAGCAGTACTTC.

This clonotype was seen repeatedly, ten times or more. V and J are TRBV12-3 or TRBV12-4 and TRBJ2-5; D may be TRBD1 or TRBD2 (6 bases each). V shed 5 bases and J shed 5 bases, with 18 bases lying between them. The CDR3 runs to 15 residues. The CDR3 nucleotides read TGTGCCAGCAGTCCCGGGGGCCGAGTCGGCGAGACCCAGTACTTC. It yields the protein CASSPGGRVGETQYF.

Only a few counts were recorded for this clonotype. This chain connects TRBV18 to TRBJ2-3, with 8 bases identical to TRBD2. CDR3 size: 14 residues. Germline trimming cut 2 bases from V and 5 bases from J; bases unmatched to any gene: 3. Germline assignment: CDR1 KGHSH and CDR2 LQKENI. CDR3 sequence reads: CASSPGLAGDTQYF. The CDR3 bases are TGTGCCAGCTCACCAGGGCTAGCGGGAGATACGCAGTATTTT.

The table lists this clonotype with many counts. V gene TRBV6-2 or TRBV6-3 combines with J gene TRBJ2-1, with TRBD2 as a possible D gene (6 bases). The CDR3 sequence is 11 residues long. CDR1 and CDR2 (germline): MNHEY, SVGEGT. V was cut by 6 bases and J by 11 bases, with 11 bases left in between. The CDR3 region is CASRDSGQQFF. The CDR3, as DNA: TGTGCCAGCAGAGATAGCGGTCAGCAGTTCTTC.

This clonotype was counted ten times or more. The chain uses TRBV20-1 and TRBJ2-7, with D possibly being TRBD1 (6 bases). Germline loops: CDR1 DFQATT, CDR2 SNEGSKA (reference sequence). V gave up 6 bases and J gave up 1 base, with 16 bases separating them. The CDR3 length is 14 residues. In DNA form, the CDR3 reads TGCAGTGCAATAAGGGGGAGTCGGTCCTACGAGCAGTACTTC. Translating it yields CSAIRGSRSYEQYF.

In this sample, this clonotype turned up many times. This sequence joins TRBV12-3 or TRBV12-4 and TRBJ1-2; TRBD1 might be the D (6 bases). This CDR3 is 14 amino acids long. V dropped 6 bases and J dropped 2 bases, with 13 bases sitting between them. In DNA, the CDR3 is TGTGCCAGCAGCCCAACGCAGGGGAACTATGGCTACACCTTC. Protein sequence: CASSPTQGNYGYTF.

The sample holds many counts of this clonotype. The rearrangement joins TRBV10-3 to TRBJ2-7, with 7 bases fitting TRBD1. The CDR3 is 15 amino acids. J gave up 6 bases and V 5 bases, and 13 bases lay outside the gene matches. CDR1 is ENHRY and CDR2 is SYGVKD in the germline V gene. The CDR3 reads CAISLRQGSSSEQYF. The CDR3 DNA sequence: TGTGCCATCAGTCTAAGACAGGGATCCTCGTCCGAGCAGTACTTC.